This is a list of T cell receptor beta chains from one sample in a study of T cell responses to AZD1222 COVID-19 vaccine. Only in-frame clones appear in the TCRdb table, and some are missing; sequencing was by immunoSEQ multiplex PCR. This sample yields some 55,000 clones, of which 70% to 90% are seen a single time; 3% to 4.5% belongs to the top ten. The input for sequencing was peripheral blood, taken on day 0 of AZD1222 vaccination. These receptor sequences come from an adult in good health. Both conserved end residues are part of each CDR3. A D gene is named only where the DNA matches it firmly. Clone sizes are given selectively: once, few, many, or a class where the clone is expanded.

>-|TRBJ2-7|-|TRBV19
TGTGCCAGTAGTAGGGCGTCTGATACCTACGAGCAGTACTTC
CASSRASDTYEQYF
>-|TRBJ1-1|TRBD1|TRBV28
TGTGCCAGCCATCAACCCGGGACAGGGAACACTGAAGCTTTCTTT
CASHQPGTGNTEAFF
>-|TRBJ1-3|TRBD1|TRBV7-9
TGTGCCAGCAGCACCTCACAGGGGAATGGAAACACCATATATTTT
CASSTSQGNGNTIYF
>-|TRBJ2-1|-|TRBV5-1
TGCGCCAGCAGCTCCTCCGGGGATTCCTACAATGAGCAGTTCTTC
CASSSSGDSYNEQFF
>-|TRBJ2-3|TRBD2|TRBV28
TGTGCCAGCAGTTCCGCCGGACTAGCGGGCCGAGCAAGGACGCAGTATTTT
CASSSAGLAGRARTQYF
>-|TRBJ1-2|-|TRBV3-1/TRBV3-2
TGTGCCAGCAGCCCAAAGAACTATGGCTACACCTTC
CASSPKNYGYTF
>few|TRBJ2-7|-|TRBV5-4
TGTGCCAGCAGATCGTGGGGGCATGGAGTAGGGGAGTACTTC
CASRSWGHGVGEYF
>few|TRBJ1-5|TRBD1|TRBV5-8
TGTGCCAGCAGCTTGGTTGGCGCACAGGGGGAGCCCCAGCATTTT
CASSLVGAQGEPQHF
>-|TRBJ1-2|TRBD1|TRBV6-6
TGTGCCAGCAGACCGAAGGACAGGGACAACTATGGCTACACCTTC
CASRPKDRDNYGYTF
>once|TRBJ2-3|-|TRBV20-1
TGCAGTGCTTCTACTGGTACGCAGTATTTT
CSASTGTQYF
>-|TRBJ2-5|-|TRBV6-1
TGTGCCAGCAGTGAATACAGGGTGGGGGAGACCCAGTACTTC
CASSEYRVGETQYF
>once|TRBJ2-3|TRBD1|TRBV4-1
TGCGCCAGCAGCCAAGAAAACCGGGACAGGGTAGTAGATACGCAGTATTTT
CASSQENRDRVVDTQYF
>-|TRBJ1-5|-|TRBV24-1
TGTGCCACCAGTGATGGGACGGGCGGTAACCCGCCCCAGCATTTT
CATSDGTGGNPPQHF
>-|TRBJ2-2|-|TRBV27
TGTGCCAGCAGTCCAGGGACATCGAACACCGGGGAGCTGTTTTTT
CASSPGTSNTGELFF
>-|TRBJ1-2|-|TRBV7-9
TGTGCCAGCAGCCTACTGGGCCGGGAGGGTGGCTACACCTTC
CASSLLGREGGYTF
>-|TRBJ1-2|TRBD1|TRBV3-1/TRBV3-2
TGTGCCAGCAGTCCTACGACAGGGGCCGTCCATGGCTACACCTTC
CASSPTTGAVHGYTF
>-|TRBJ2-7|-|TRBV6-2/TRBV6-3
TGTGCCAGCAGTTACGCTCAGGTTGTTCGTGAGCAGTACTTC
CASSYAQVVREQYF
>-|TRBJ2-1|-|TRBV4-3
TGCGCCAGCAGCCAAGACAGGAGCTCCTACAATGAGCAGTTCTTC
CASSQDRSSYNEQFF
>-|TRBJ1-4|-|TRBV28
TGTGCCAGCAGTTTAGTCTCAGAAAATGAAAAACTGTTTTTT
CASSLVSENEKLFF
>-|TRBJ2-7|-|TRBV3-1/TRBV3-2
TGTGCCAGCAGCCAGAGCTCCTACGAGCAGTACTTC
CASSQSSYEQYF
>-|TRBJ1-5|-|TRBV6-6
TGTGCCAGCAGCCTCGCGGGGGGTGGCAATCAGCCCCAGCATTTT
CASSLAGGGNQPQHF
>-|TRBJ1-2|-|TRBV6-6
TGTGCCAGCAGTTACCGGGACTCTTCCTCCTATGGCTACACCTTC
CASSYRDSSSYGYTF
>-|TRBJ2-7|TRBD2|TRBV10-2
TGCGCCAGCAGGGGGACTAGCGGGGGGGCCAACACCTACGAGCAGTACTTC
CASRGTSGGANTYEQYF
>-|TRBJ2-3|-|TRBV5-8
TGTGCCAGCAGCCCCGGGGACTTCCGGAGCACAGATACGCAGTATTTT
CASSPGDFRSTDTQYF
>-|TRBJ2-5|TRBD2|TRBV6-5
TGTGCCAGCAGTTACCCTAGCGGGGGATTAAAAGAGACCCAGTACTTC
CASSYPSGGLKETQYF
>few|TRBJ1-2|-|TRBV3-1/TRBV3-2
TGTGCCAGCAGCCGACAGGACTATGGCTACACCTTC
CASSRQDYGYTF
>-|TRBJ1-6|TRBD1|TRBV4-3
TGCGCCAGCAGCCAAGGGGCCAGGGGGGACCGCTCCTATAATTCACCCCTCCACTTT
CASSQGARGDRSYNSPLHF
>once|TRBJ2-5|-|TRBV12-3/TRBV12-4
TGTGCCAGCAGTTTACCGCCAGGGGTGGCCCAGTACTTC
CASSLPPGVAQYF
>-|TRBJ1-3|TRBD1|TRBV15
TGTGCCACCAGCAGAGGGACAGGGGATGCTGGAAACACCATATATTTT
CATSRGTGDAGNTIYF
>-|TRBJ2-5|TRBD1|TRBV7-7
TGTGCTAGCAGCTTAGGTGGGGACAGGGGCCGGGAGACCCAGTACTTC
CASSLGGDRGRETQYF
>-|TRBJ2-3|-|TRBV27
TGTGCCAGCAGTTTACATCGGGCGAGCGGACGGCCCGACACAGATACGCAGTATTTT
CASSLHRASGRPDTDTQYF
>-|TRBJ2-2|-|TRBV14
TGTGCCAGCAGCCAAGGCAGGTCGAACACCGGGGAGCTGTTTTTT
CASSQGRSNTGELFF
>-|TRBJ2-2|TRBD2|TRBV3-1/TRBV3-2
TGTGCCAGCAGCCCCCTAGCGGGACCGAACACCGGGGAGCTGTTTTTT
CASSPLAGPNTGELFF
>-|TRBJ2-1|TRBD1|TRBV9
TGTGCCAGCAGCCCCCAGGGACAGCTCTCTTACAATGAGCAGTTCTTC
CASSPQGQLSYNEQFF
>-|TRBJ1-1|-|TRBV29-1
TGCAGCGTTTTCCTGATTCAGAACACTGAAGCTTTCTTT
CSVFLIQNTEAFF
>-|TRBJ1-6|-|TRBV28
TGTGCCAGCCACAGGGTCAATTCACCCCTCCACTTT
CASHRVNSPLHF
>-|TRBJ2-7|TRBD1|TRBV7-9
TGTGCCAGCAGTTGGACGGGACAGGGGTACGAGCAGTACTTC
CASSWTGQGYEQYF
>-|TRBJ1-3|TRBD1|TRBV5-1
TGCGCCAGCAGCTTAAACCCGGGACAGGGTGGAAACACCATATATTTT
CASSLNPGQGGNTIYF
>-|TRBJ1-3|TRBD1|TRBV7-8
TGTGCCAGCAGCTTCATTTTAAGGGACAGGTGGGACCTCTCTGGAAACACCATATATTTT
CASSFILRDRWDLSGNTIYF
>-|TRBJ2-1|TRBD2|TRBV5-4
TGTGCCAGCAGTCCGACTAGCGGGGGGGGAACCTCTTACAATGAGCAGTTCTTC
CASSPTSGGGTSYNEQFF
>-|TRBJ1-1|-|TRBV4-1
TGCGCCAGCAGCCAAGGAGGAGGGGGGAAGGGCACTGAAGCTTTCTTT
CASSQGGGGKGTEAFF
>large|TRBJ2-1|-|TRBV27
TGTGCCAGCAGTTCCTCAGTCTACAATGAGCAGTTCTTC
CASSSSVYNEQFF
>once|TRBJ1-4|-|TRBV5-1
TGCGCCAGCAGCTTGGCTTCGGGAGCAACTAATGAAAAACTGTTTTTT
CASSLASGATNEKLFF
>-|TRBJ2-3|-|TRBV6-2/TRBV6-3
TGTGCCAGCAGTTACTCGGGGGTGAGCACAGATACGCAGTATTTT
CASSYSGVSTDTQYF
>-|TRBJ2-7|-|TRBV12-5
TGTGCTAGTGGTAGGGGCTACGAGCAGTACTTC
CASGRGYEQYF
>few|TRBJ1-2|-|TRBV28
TGTGCCAGCAGTTCAAAACGGCATGGCTACACCTTC
CASSSKRHGYTF
>-|TRBJ2-5|-|TRBV5-4
TGTGCCAGCAGCTTGGACGGGTACCAAGAGACCCAGTACTTC
CASSLDGYQETQYF